What follows describes a single TCR beta chain. The data were taken from a study of CD8 T cells in Susac syndrome. An amount of RNA that ranged from about 0.45 to 1 ug was reverse transcribed with random hexamers. TCRdb redid the calling of the immunoSEQ multiplex PCR reads with MiXCR, one entry per CDR3 protein. The table includes roughly 300,000 distinct CDR3 sequences, approximately 84% detected once. This CDR3 is 12 amino acids long. Germline CDR1 and CDR2: SGDLS and YYNGEE. With V trimmed by 3 bases and J by 9 bases, 0 bases remained unmatched. The clonotype was recovered from a human donor with multiple sclerosis. V gene TRBV9 combines with J gene TRBJ2-1; TRBD2 aligns across 10 bases. The sequenced sample consisted of CD8+ T cells from PBMCs. CDR3 coding DNA: TGTGCCAGCAGCGCTAGCGGGAGTGAGCAGTTCTTC. It codes for CASSASGSEQFF.